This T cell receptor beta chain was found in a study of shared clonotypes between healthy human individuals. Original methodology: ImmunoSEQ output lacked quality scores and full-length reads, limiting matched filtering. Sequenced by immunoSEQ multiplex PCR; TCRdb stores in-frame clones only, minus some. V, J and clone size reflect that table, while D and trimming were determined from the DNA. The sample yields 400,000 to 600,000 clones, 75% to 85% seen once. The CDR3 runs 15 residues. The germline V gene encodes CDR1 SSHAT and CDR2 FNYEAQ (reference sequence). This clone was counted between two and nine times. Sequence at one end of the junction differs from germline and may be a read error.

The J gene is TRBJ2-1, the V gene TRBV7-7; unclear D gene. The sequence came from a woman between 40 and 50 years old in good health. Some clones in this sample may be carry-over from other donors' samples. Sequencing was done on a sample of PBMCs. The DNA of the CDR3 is TGTGCTAGCAGCTTAGCTCTCGACTCCTACAATGAGCAGTTCTTC. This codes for CASSLALDSYNEQFF. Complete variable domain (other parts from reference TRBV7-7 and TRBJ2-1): GAGVSQSPRYKVTKRGQDVTLRCDPISSHATLYWYQQALGQGPEFLTYFNYEAQPDKSGLPSDRFSAERPEGSISTLTIQRTEQRDSAMYRCASSLALDSYNEQFFGPGTRLTVL.